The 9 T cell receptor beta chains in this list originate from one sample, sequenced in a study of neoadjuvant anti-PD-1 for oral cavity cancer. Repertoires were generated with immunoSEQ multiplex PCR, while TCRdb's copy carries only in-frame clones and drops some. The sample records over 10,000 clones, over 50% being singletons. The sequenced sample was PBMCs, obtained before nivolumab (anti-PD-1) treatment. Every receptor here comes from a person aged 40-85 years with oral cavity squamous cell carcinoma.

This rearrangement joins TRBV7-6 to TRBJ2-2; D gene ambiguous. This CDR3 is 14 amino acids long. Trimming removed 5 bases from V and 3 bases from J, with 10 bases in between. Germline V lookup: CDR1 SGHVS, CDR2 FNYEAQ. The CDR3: CASSPGIDTGELFF. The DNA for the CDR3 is TGTGCCAGCAGCCCCGGAATTGACACCGGGGAGCTGTTTTTT. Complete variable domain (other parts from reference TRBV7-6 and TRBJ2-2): GAGVSQSPRYKVTKRGQDVALRCDPISGHVSLYWYRQALGQGPEFLTYFNYEAQQDKSGLPNDRFSAERPEGSISTLTIQRTEQRDSAMYRCASSPGIDTGELFFGEGSRLTVL.

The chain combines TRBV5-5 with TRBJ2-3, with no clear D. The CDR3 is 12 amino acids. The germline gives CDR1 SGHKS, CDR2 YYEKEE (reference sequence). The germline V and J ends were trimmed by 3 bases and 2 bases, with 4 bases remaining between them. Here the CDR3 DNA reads TGTGCCAGCAGCTGGAACACAGATACGCAGTATTTT. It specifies CASSWNTDTQYF.

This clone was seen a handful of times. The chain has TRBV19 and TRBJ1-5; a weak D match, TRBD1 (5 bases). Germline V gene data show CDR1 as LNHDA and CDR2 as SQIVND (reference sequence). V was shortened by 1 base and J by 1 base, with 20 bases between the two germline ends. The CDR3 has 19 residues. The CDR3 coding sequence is TGTGCCAGTAGTATAGGTGCAGGGTCTTTGCATAGGAGCAATCAGCCCCAGCATTTT. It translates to CASSIGAGSLHRSNQPQHF.

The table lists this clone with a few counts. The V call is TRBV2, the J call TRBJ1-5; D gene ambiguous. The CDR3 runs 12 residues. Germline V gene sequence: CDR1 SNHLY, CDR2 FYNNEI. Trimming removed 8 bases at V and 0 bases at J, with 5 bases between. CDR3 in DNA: TGTGCCAGCCAGACTAGCAATCAGCCCCAGCATTTT. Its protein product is CASQTSNQPQHF.

CDR3: CASALAGVWEQYF. The CDR3 nucleotides read TGTGCCAGTGCCCTAGCGGGAGTCTGGGAGCAGTACTTC. The V and J genes are TRBV19 and TRBJ2-7; 10 bases align to TRBD2. The ends lost 8 bases at V and 7 bases at J; junction bases unmatched: 8. Per the germline V gene, CDR1 is LNHDA and CDR2 is SQIVND (reference sequence). This CDR3 is 13 amino acids long.

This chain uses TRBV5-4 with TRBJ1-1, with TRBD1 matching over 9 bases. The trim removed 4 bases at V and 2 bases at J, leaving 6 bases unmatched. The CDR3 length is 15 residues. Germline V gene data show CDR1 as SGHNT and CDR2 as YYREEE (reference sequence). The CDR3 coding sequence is TGTGCCAGCAGCCCGGGACAGGGAGGTAACACTGAAGCTTTCTTT. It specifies CASSPGQGGNTEAFF.

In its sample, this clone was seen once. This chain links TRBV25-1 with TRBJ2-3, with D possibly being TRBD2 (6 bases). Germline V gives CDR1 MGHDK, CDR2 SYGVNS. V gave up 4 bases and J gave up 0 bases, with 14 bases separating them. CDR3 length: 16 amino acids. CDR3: CASSAGTSSSTDTQYF. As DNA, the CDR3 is TGTGCCAGCAGTGCGGGGACTTCCTCTAGCACAGATACGCAGTATTTT.

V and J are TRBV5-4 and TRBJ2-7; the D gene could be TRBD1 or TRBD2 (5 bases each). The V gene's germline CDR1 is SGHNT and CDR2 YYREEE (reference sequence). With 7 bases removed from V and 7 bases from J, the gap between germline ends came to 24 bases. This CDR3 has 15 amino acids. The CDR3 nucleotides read TGTGCCAGCTCTCTCCCGGGAACCCTGGGGCCTGAGCAGTACTTC. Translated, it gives CASSLPGTLGPEQYF.

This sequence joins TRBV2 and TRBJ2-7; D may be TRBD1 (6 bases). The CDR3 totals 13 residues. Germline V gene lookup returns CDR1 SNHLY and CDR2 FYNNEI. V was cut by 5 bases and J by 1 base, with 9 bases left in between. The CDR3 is CASSSQGSYEQYF. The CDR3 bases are TGTGCCAGCAGTTCCCAGGGGTCCTACGAGCAGTACTTC.